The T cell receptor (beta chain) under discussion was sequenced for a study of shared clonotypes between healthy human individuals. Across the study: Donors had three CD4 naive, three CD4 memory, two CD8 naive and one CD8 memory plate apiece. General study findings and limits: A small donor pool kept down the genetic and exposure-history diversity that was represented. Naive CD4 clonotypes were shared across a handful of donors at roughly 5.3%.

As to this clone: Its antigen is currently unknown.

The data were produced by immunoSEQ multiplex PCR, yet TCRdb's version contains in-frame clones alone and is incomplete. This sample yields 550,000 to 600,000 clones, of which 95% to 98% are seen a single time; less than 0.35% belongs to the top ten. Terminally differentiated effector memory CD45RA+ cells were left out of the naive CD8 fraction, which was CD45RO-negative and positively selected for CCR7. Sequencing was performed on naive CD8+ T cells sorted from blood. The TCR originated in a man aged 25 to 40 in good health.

The CDR3 region is CASSLLASNEQFF. The CDR3 region has the DNA TGCGCCAGCAGCCTTCTAGCGAGCAATGAGCAGTTCTTC. This chain connects TRBV4-1 to TRBJ2-1; weak D call: TRBD2 (6 bases). The V end was cut by 4 bases, the J end by 6 bases, with 10 bases between. CDR3 size: 13 residues. The germline gives CDR1 MGHRA, CDR2 YSYEKL.